In its sample, the clone carrying this TCR beta chain was seen a few times. The antigen is not known. The source of the sample is a study of T cell responses to AZD1222 COVID-19 vaccine. Notes on the study in general: Repertoires were obtained only post-peak T cell response. Seropositive AZD1222 recipients at baseline numbered only five or six. In the spike-specific TCR repertoire, nearly half reportedly target unmutated variant regions.

Some clones are missing from TCRdb's copy, which holds only in-frame ones; the method was immunoSEQ multiplex PCR. The table records some 190,000 clones, 88% of them present only once. Germline CDR1 is SGHDT and CDR2 is YYEEEE. The CDR3 has 14 amino acids. Losses at the gene ends were 4 bases for V and 7 bases for J; bases not matched to a gene: 8. The sequence came from an adult in good health. This specimen consisted of peripheral blood, obtained on day 0 of AZD1222 vaccination. The chain combines TRBV5-6 with TRBJ1-2; TRBD1 aligns across 9 bases. This CDR3 is CASSINRGRLGYTF. The CDR3 nucleotides are TGTGCCAGCAGCATAAACAGGGGGCGCCTTGGCTACACCTTC.